The 13 T cell receptor beta chains listed next were all sequenced from one sample in a study of blood T cell repertoires in COVID-19. Using immunoSEQ multiplex PCR, the repertoire was profiled, and TCRdb retains in-frame clones only, with some absent. The table has about 340,000 clones, 92% seen once; the top ten hold around 20%. Input material: PBMCs or T cells enriched from blood (not recorded which). These TCRs come from a woman aged 25 to 39 who had recovered from COVID-19.

The V call is TRBV7-3, the J call TRBJ1-1; 7 bases fit TRBD1. Germline V gene data show CDR1 as SGHTA and CDR2 as FQGTGA. Trimming cost V 3 bases and J 3 bases; bases outside gene matches: 1. The CDR3 spans 13 residues. CDR3 sequence (DNA): TGTGCCAGCAGCTTTACAGGGGACACTGAAGCTTTCTTT. Its translation is CASSFTGDTEAFF.

This sequence joins TRBV6-5 and TRBJ1-2; D call uncertain. Germline values: CDR1 MNHEY, CDR2 SVGAGI. This CDR3 spans 15 amino acids. Trimming pared 0 bases from V and 5 bases from J, leaving 13 bases between. The CDR3 loop reads CASSYSRRGTYGYTF. CDR3 nucleotides: TGTGCCAGCAGTTACTCAAGGCGGGGAACGTATGGCTACACCTTC.

This clone was seen once. DNA of the CDR3: TGTGCCAGTAGTATCACAGCAGGCGCCAGGTACGAGCAGTACTTC. Translating gives CASSITAGARYEQYF. This chain uses TRBV19 with TRBJ2-7; unclear D gene. The CDR3 totals 15 residues. Per germline, CDR1 LNHDA and CDR2 SQIVND (reference sequence). Trimming pared 3 bases from V and 4 bases from J, leaving 16 bases between.

This CDR3 reads CAWSVGNSNQPQHF. The CDR3 nucleotides are TGTGCCTGGAGTGTCGGGAATAGCAATCAGCCCCAGCATTTT. This chain links TRBV30 with TRBJ1-5; no clear D gene. This CDR3 comprises 14 residues. V gave up 0 bases and J gave up 0 bases, with 6 bases separating them. The germline V gene has CDR1 GTSNPN and CDR2 SVGIG (reference sequence).

The chain employs TRBV7-9 and TRBJ2-1, with D perhaps matching TRBD1 (6 bases). Trimming removed 3 bases at V and 8 bases at J, with 11 bases between. CDR3 length: 13 residues. Germline lookup yields CDR1 SEHNR and CDR2 FQNEAQ (reference sequence). The CDR3 coding sequence is TGTGCCAGCAGCTTGACAGGCTTCGATGAGCAGTTCTTC. Translating it yields CASSLTGFDEQFF.

The CDR3 here is CASSVAGGVETQYF. The CDR3 coding sequence is TGTGCCAGCAGCGTAGCGGGAGGCGTGGAGACCCAGTACTTC. The chain uses TRBV3-1 (or the pseudogene TRBV3-2) and TRBJ2-5; 10 bases map to TRBD2. V shed 5 bases, J shed 5 bases, and the junction held 5 bases outside the gene matches. This CDR3 has 14 amino acids. The germline CDR1 and CDR2 sequences are LGHDT and YNNKEL (reference sequence).

This chain connects TRBV28 to TRBJ1-1, with D perhaps matching TRBD1 (6 bases). This CDR3 contains 13 residues. The germline gives CDR1 MDHEN, CDR2 SYDVKM. V lost 3 bases to trimming and J lost 2 bases, with 7 bases between them. The CDR3 is CASSFGTNTEAFF. The CDR3 nucleotides are TGTGCCAGCAGTTTTGGGACAAACACTGAAGCTTTCTTT.

This clone was seen just once. Other nucleotide sequences from this sample produce the same CDR3. J is TRBJ1-6 and V is TRBV5-6; TRBD1 aligns across 9 bases. Trimming at V came to 3 bases and at J to 5 bases, leaving 3 bases not matched to a gene. The germline CDR1 and CDR2 sequences are SGHDT and YYEEEE. The CDR3 has 15 residues. CDR3 sequence (DNA): TGTGCCAGCAGCTGGGGACAGGGACATAATTCACCCCTCCACTTT. Translation gives CASSWGQGHNSPLHF.

The V call is TRBV10-3, the J call TRBJ1-5; D remains ambiguous. Germline values: CDR1 ENHRY, CDR2 SYGVKD. CDR3 length: 12 amino acids. With 2 bases removed from V and 5 bases from J, the gap between germline ends came to 4 bases. CDR3 nucleotide sequence: TGTGCCATCAGTGAGCTTCATCAGCCCCAGCATTTT. Translated, it gives CAISELHQPQHF.

This rearrangement joins TRBV15 to TRBJ1-2, with 11 bases matching TRBD1. V trimming: 5 bases; J trimming: 6 bases; junction bases outside the gene matches: 8. CDR3 length: 15 amino acids. Germline lookup yields CDR1 LNHNV and CDR2 YYDKDF (reference sequence). This CDR3 reads CATSHGTGGSNGYTF. Written as DNA, the CDR3 is TGTGCCACCAGCCACGGGACAGGGGGTTCCAATGGCTACACCTTC.

This clone was seen only a few times. The chain carries TRBV18 and TRBJ1-1, with D perhaps matching TRBD1 (5 bases). Trimming stripped 2 bases from V and 0 bases from J, with 10 bases between. Germline V gene data show CDR1 as KGHSH and CDR2 as LQKENI. The CDR3 runs 15 residues. In DNA form, the CDR3 reads TGTGCCAGCTCACCATCTCCGGGGGTGAACACTGAAGCTTTCTTT. Translation: CASSPSPGVNTEAFF.

This rearrangement joins TRBV2 to TRBJ1-6; no clear D gene. Germline V gene data show CDR1 as SNHLY and CDR2 as FYNNEI. This CDR3 contains 16 residues. V was clipped by 6 bases and J by 0 bases, with 12 bases between them. The DNA of the CDR3 is TGTGCCAGCAGGGGAATCGGGAGCTCCTATAATTCACCCCTCCACTTT. It encodes CASRGIGSSYNSPLHF. The whole variable domain, filled in from reference TRBV2 and TRBJ1-6, reads EPEVTQTPSHQVTQMGQEVILRCVPISNHLYFYWYRQILGQKVEFLVSFYNNEISEKSEIFDDQFSVERPDGSNFTLKIRSTKLEDSAMYFCASRGIGSSYNSPLHFGNGTRLTVT.

V usage is TRBV29-1 and J usage is TRBJ2-1; 9 bases map to TRBD1. This CDR3 region has 14 residues. After removal of 7 bases from V and 7 bases from J, the junction contained 11 bases not matched to a gene. Germline-derived CDR1 and CDR2 are SQVTM and ANQGSEA. In nucleotides, the CDR3 is TGCAGCGCCAGTCCCGGGACAGGGTTAAATGAGCAGTTCTTC. It specifies CSASPGTGLNEQFF.